This T cell receptor beta chain was sequenced in a study of regulatory T cells in long-lasting Graves disease. This clonotype appeared many times. The target antigen is unknown. Described time point: newly diagnosed GD, antithyroid drugs for less than 3 months. Researchers made the TCR library from RNA that was extracted from PBMCs. Whole-study results and caveats: Patients whose Graves' disease persisted exhibited lower TCR diversity than those newly diagnosed.

TCR beta libraries were built with iRepertoire HTBI primers and Arm-PCR of CDR3 regions. MiXCR was run by TCRdb on the multiplex PCR reads, yielding one entry per CDR3 protein. Of 420,000 or so distinct CDR3 sequences in the sample, approximately 16% were seen once. In addition, the sample was reused for a study of T cells in Graves' hyperthyroidism and ophthalmopathy. That work adds: Researchers found most expanded thyroid clonotypes above 0.001 in blood as well. Researchers report that a 13 V-J model separated ophthalmopathy from stable hyperthyroidism.

The TCR comes from a woman aged 18-29 years with Graves disease. Source: peripheral blood mononuclear cells (PBMCs), taken at new diagnosis, from a patient treated with antithyroid drugs.

The CDR3 loop reads CASSLTGGDIEAFF. The CDR3 nucleotides read TGTGCCAGCAGCTTAACAGGGGGGGATATTGAAGCTTTCTTT. The chain joins TRBV28 to TRBJ1-1; 8 nucleotides line up with TRBD1. This CDR3 region has 14 residues. Unmatched junction bases numbered 10, after V lost 6 bases and J lost 7 bases. Germline V gives CDR1 MDHEN, CDR2 SYDVKM.